This T cell receptor beta chain stems from a study of cytomegalovirus exposure and HLA in healthy donors. Study-wide results and limits: A later analysis revealed that TCR association rates differed between HLA loci, peaking at DRB1 and bottoming out at HLA-C.

The PCR used 60 Vbeta and 13 Jbeta primers. Produced via immunoSEQ multiplex PCR; TCRdb's table is partial and in-frame only. The sample consists of 200,000 or so clones, roughly four fifths of them appearing once. The donors, nominally healthy at sampling, likely had unrecorded immune exposures. Unmatched junction bases numbered 5, after V lost 6 bases and J lost 0 bases. The CDR3 spans 17 residues. Looked up from germline, CDR1 is MNHEY and CDR2 is SMNVEV (reference sequence). To note about this clone: Antigen specificity is unknown.

This clonotype was obtained from a girl between 2 and 10 years old in good health and CMV-seronegative. The chain recombines TRBV27 with TRBJ2-6, with 10 bases aligning to TRBD2. The sample comprised PBMCs. CDR3 in DNA: TGTGCCAGCAGGGGACTAGCGCCAAGCTCTGGGGCCAACGTCCTGACTTTC. Translation: CASRGLAPSSGANVLTF.